One sample yielded the 16 T cell receptor beta chains listed below, sequenced in a study of T cell changes during pregnancy in multiple sclerosis. TCRdb keeps only in-frame clones here, not all; method: immunoSEQ multiplex PCR. The data contain some 29,000 clones, about 89% of them singletons. The starting material was CD8+ T cells from peripheral blood mononuclear cells, obtained in the third trimester of pregnancy. These receptors all stem from a female donor with multiple sclerosis, enrolled in a pregnancy study.

The genes are TRBV9 and TRBJ2-3; 9 nucleotides match TRBD2. The CDR3 covers 16 residues. The junction had 8 bases not matched to a gene; V was cut back by 3 bases and J by 3 bases. The V gene's germline CDR1 is SGDLS and CDR2 YYNGEE. CDR3 sequence (DNA): TGTGCCAGCAGCGGCTTTATGAGCGGGGGGACAGATACGCAGTATTTT. Protein sequence: CASSGFMSGGTDTQYF.

This chain uses TRBV9 with TRBJ2-3; D is possibly TRBD1 (5 bases). V was trimmed by 4 bases and J by 4 bases, leaving 7 bases between them. The V gene's germline CDR1 is SGDLS and CDR2 YYNGEE. CDR3 size: 12 residues. Here the CDR3 DNA reads TGTGCCAGCAGCTCAGGGCCAGATACGCAGTATTTT. Translated, it gives CASSSGPDTQYF.

The V call is TRBV28, the J call TRBJ1-2; D is unclear. The CDR3 is 13 amino acids. Germline V lookup: CDR1 MDHEN, CDR2 SYDVKM. The germline V and J ends were trimmed by 2 bases and 3 bases, with 7 bases remaining between them. The CDR3 here is CASSLPVYYGYTF. For the CDR3, the DNA is TGTGCCAGCAGTTTACCAGTATACTATGGCTACACCTTC.

The J gene is TRBJ2-7, the V gene TRBV11-2; maybe TRBD1 (7 bases). Germline CDR1 and CDR2: SGHAT and FQNNGV. The CDR3 is 15 amino acids. V was clipped by 5 bases and J by 0 bases, with 14 bases between them. CDR3 loop: CASSPGDRVSYEQYF. The CDR3, as DNA: TGTGCCAGCAGCCCGGGGGACAGAGTCTCCTACGAGCAGTACTTC.

This clone was seen once. The rearrangement joins TRBV6-4 to TRBJ1-4; 9 positions agree with TRBD1. CDR3 length: 17 residues. Germline loops: CDR1 MRHNA, CDR2 SNTAGT. Trimming at V came to 7 bases and at J to 4 bases, leaving 13 bases not matched to a gene. The CDR3 coding sequence is TGTGCCAGCACCGAAAGAGACAGGGGGTTCGGTAATGAAAAACTGTTTTTT. Its translation is CASTERDRGFGNEKLFF.

This clone occurred once. The gene calls are TRBV9 and TRBJ2-3; D gene ambiguous. The CDR3 totals 15 residues. Between the trimmed V and J ends, which lost 3 bases and 2 bases, there was a span of 13 bases. CDR1 and CDR2 (germline): SGDLS, YYNGEE. The CDR3 DNA sequence: TGTGCCAGCAGCGCAACGGAGACCTTCACAGATACGCAGTATTTT. Translated: CASSATETFTDTQYF.

This chain uses TRBV6-5 with TRBJ1-1, with D unresolved. This CDR3 is 14 amino acids long. The germline V gene encodes CDR1 MNHEY and CDR2 SVGAGI. V dropped 0 bases and J dropped 1 base, with 6 bases sitting between them. CDR3 loop: CASSYSPGNTEAFF. CDR3 in DNA: TGTGCCAGCAGTTACTCTCCAGGGAACACTGAAGCTTTCTTT.

The chain recombines TRBV13 with TRBJ1-5; D gene unclear. Trimming took off 0 bases at V and 2 bases at J, with 8 bases between the two ends. The germline gives CDR1 PRHDT, CDR2 FYEKMQ (reference sequence). CDR3 length: 15 residues. CDR3 in DNA: TGTGCCAGCAGCTTAGGGACGGGAGGCAATCAGCCCCAGCATTTT. This gives the protein CASSLGTGGNQPQHF.

This chain joins TRBV18 and TRBJ1-5; TRBD1 aligns across 7 bases. CDR1 and CDR2 from the germline V gene are KGHSH and LQKENI. The CDR3 is made up of 16 amino acids. V was pared by 0 bases and J by 5 bases, with 7 bases of the junction left unmatched. As DNA, the CDR3 is TGTGCCAGCTCACCACCGGGACAGCCAGGGGATCAGCCCCAGCATTTT. It encodes CASSPPGQPGDQPQHF.

This rearrangement joins TRBV9 to TRBJ2-3, with a tentative D call TRBD1 (6 bases). CDR1 is SGDLS and CDR2 is YYNGEE in the germline V gene. Trimming stripped 0 bases from V and 0 bases from J, with 14 bases between. The CDR3 contains 17 residues. CDR3: CASSVEGGRGSTDTQYF. The CDR3 DNA is TGTGCCAGCAGCGTAGAAGGGGGTAGGGGTAGCACAGATACGCAGTATTTT.

The V call is TRBV15, the J call TRBJ2-5; 8 bases fit TRBD1. Germline V lookup: CDR1 LNHNV, CDR2 YYDKDF (reference sequence). V trimming: 3 bases; J trimming: 5 bases; junction bases outside the gene matches: 5. CDR3 length: 14 amino acids. CDR3 amino acids: CATSRPGGTETQYF. For the CDR3, the DNA is TGTGCCACCAGCAGGCCAGGGGGCACGGAGACCCAGTACTTC. The whole variable domain, filled in from reference TRBV15 and TRBJ2-5, reads DAMVIQNPRYQVTQFGKPVTLSCSQTLNHNVMYWYQQKSSQAPKLLFHYYDKDFNNEADTPDNFQSRRPNTSFCFLDIRSPGLGDTAMYLCATSRPGGTETQYFGPGTRLLVL.

The sample holds one count of this clone. The chain recombines TRBV29-1 with TRBJ2-7, with 8 positions matching TRBD1. CDR1 and CDR2 (germline): SQVTM, ANQGSEA. With 2 bases clipped from V and 3 bases from J, the junction kept 9 bases outside the gene matches. The CDR3 has 15 amino acids. This CDR3 reads CSVESRQGSSYEQYF. The CDR3 nucleotides are TGCAGCGTTGAATCCCGACAGGGGTCAAGCTACGAGCAGTACTTC.

The chain carries TRBV9 and TRBJ2-1, with 11 bases matching TRBD2. The CDR3 runs 22 residues. CDR1 and CDR2 from the germline V gene are SGDLS and YYNGEE. The V gene end was trimmed by 4 bases and the J gene end by 4 bases; junction bases not matched to a gene: 25. The CDR3 reads CASSSPGLAEPPTPTHYNEQFF. The DNA of the CDR3 is TGTGCCAGCAGCTCACCGGGACTAGCGGAACCCCCCACGCCCACGCATTACAATGAGCAGTTCTTC.

The rearrangement uses TRBV10-3 and TRBJ2-7; unclear D gene. CDR3 length: 13 residues. Trimming took 2 bases from V and 0 from J, leaving 5 bases between them. Germline CDR1 ENHRY, CDR2 SYGVKD. As DNA, the CDR3 is TGTGCCATCAGTGAGGACACCTCCTACGAGCAGTACTTC. Protein sequence: CAISEDTSYEQYF.

The rearrangement joins TRBV11-2 to TRBJ2-1; weak D call: TRBD2 (5 bases). Trimming stripped 3 bases from V and 6 bases from J, with 15 bases between. There are 15 residues in the CDR3. Germline CDR1 is SGHAT and CDR2 is FQNNGV. The CDR3 is CASSFPVGARNEQFF. The CDR3 DNA follows: TGTGCCAGCAGCTTTCCGGTGGGAGCGCGCAATGAGCAGTTCTTC.

This clone was seen more than once but under ten times. The chain uses TRBV10-3 and TRBJ1-1; tentatively, D is TRBD1 (5 bases). The CDR3 length is 16 residues. Germline V lookup: CDR1 ENHRY, CDR2 SYGVKD. Trimming removed 2 bases at V and 3 bases at J, with 16 bases between. DNA of the CDR3: TGTGCCATCAGTGAGATTACCAGGGAAGGGTACACTGAAGCTTTCTTT. Amino acid sequence: CAISEITREGYTEAFF.